The entry below describes one T cell receptor (beta chain). TCRdb processed the 5' RACE reads again and assigns one entry to each CDR3 protein, with no DNA. Its table records under 600,000 distinct CDR3 sequences. Germline loops: CDR1 MGHRA, CDR2 YSYEKL. The CDR3 totals 13 residues. This entry comes from a study of T cells expressing NK-cell markers. The TCR originated in a woman between 45 and 60 years old in good health. Material: blood T cells: a sorted CD56 or NKG2C T cell subset, CD4+ or CD8+ T cells, or bulk PBMC T cells (not recorded which). This chain links TRBV4-1 with TRBJ2-5. This CDR3 reads CASSLTMGETQYF.